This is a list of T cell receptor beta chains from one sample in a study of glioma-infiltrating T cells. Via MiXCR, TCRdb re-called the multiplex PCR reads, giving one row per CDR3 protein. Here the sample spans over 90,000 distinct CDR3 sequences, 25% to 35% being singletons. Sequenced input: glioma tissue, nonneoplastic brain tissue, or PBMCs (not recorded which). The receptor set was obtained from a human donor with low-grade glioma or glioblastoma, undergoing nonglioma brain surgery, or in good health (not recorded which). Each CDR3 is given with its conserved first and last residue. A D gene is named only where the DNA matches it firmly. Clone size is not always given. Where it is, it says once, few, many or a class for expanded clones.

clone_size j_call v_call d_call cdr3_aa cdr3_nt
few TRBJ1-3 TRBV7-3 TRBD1 CASSLSGQGAAGNTIYF TGTGCCAGCAGCTTAAGCGGGCAGGGGGCTGCTGGAAACACCATATATTTT
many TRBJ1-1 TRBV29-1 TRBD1 CSIGDRHTEAFF TGCAGCATTGGGGACAGACACACTGAAGCTTTCTTT
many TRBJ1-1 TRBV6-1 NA CASSAGDPLTEAFF TGTGCCAGCAGTGCAGGGGACCCTCTCACTGAAGCTTTCTTT
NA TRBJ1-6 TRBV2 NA CASSAQGQPPLHF TGTGCCAGCAGTGCCCAGGGACAACCACCCCTCCACTTT
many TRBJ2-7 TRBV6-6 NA CASSYDGWQPYEQYF TGTGCCAGCAGTTACGACGGTTGGCAACCCTACGAGCAGTACTTC
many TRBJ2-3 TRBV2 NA CASRVDPRGSTDTQYF TGTGCCAGCAGAGTCGACCCCAGGGGTAGCACAGATACGCAGTATTTT
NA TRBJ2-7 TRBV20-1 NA CSARADLQESQYF TGCAGCGCTAGAGCGGACTTACAAGAGTCCCAGTACTTC
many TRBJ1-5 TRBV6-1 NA CASHRDIRQPQHF TGTGCCAGCCACCGGGACATCCGTCAGCCCCAGCATTTT
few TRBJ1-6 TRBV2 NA CASIRESSYNSPLHF TGTGCCAGCATCCGGGAGAGCTCCTATAATTCACCCCTCCACTTT
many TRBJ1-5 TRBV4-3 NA CASSQEFGTQPQHF TGCGCCAGCAGCCAAGAATTCGGGACTCAGCCCCAGCATTTT
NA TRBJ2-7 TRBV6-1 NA CAIGQSSYEQYF TGTGCCATCGGACAGAGCTCCTACGAGCAGTACTTC
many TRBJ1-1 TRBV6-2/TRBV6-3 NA CASSYSANTEAFF TGTGCCAGCAGTTACTCGGCGAACACTGAAGCTTTCTTT
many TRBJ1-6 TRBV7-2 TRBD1 CASSSQGTGYNSPLHF TGTGCCAGCAGCTCCCAGGGGACAGGCTATAATTCACCCCTCCACTTT
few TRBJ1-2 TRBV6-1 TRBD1 CASSQSGTDLIYYGYTF TGTGCCAGCAGCCAATCCGGGACAGATCTTATTTACTATGGCTACACCTTC
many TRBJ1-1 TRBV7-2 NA CASENRLNTEAFF TGTGCCAGCGAAAACAGGCTGAACACTGAAGCTTTCTTT
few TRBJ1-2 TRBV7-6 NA CASSSATGDGYTF TGTGCCAGCAGCTCAGCGACCGGGGATGGCTACACCTTC
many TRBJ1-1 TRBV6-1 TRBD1 CATQDRVDAEAFF TGTGCCACCCAGGACAGGGTAGACGCTGAAGCTTTCTTT
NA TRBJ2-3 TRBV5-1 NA CASSSDGDTQYF TGCGCCAGCAGCTCAGACGGGGATACGCAGTATTTT
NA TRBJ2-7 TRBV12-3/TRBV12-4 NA CASQRAYEQYF TGTGCCTCGCAGAGGGCATACGAGCAGTACTTC
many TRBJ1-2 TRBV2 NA CASILTGYGYTF TGTGCCAGCATCTTGACAGGCTATGGCTACACCTTC
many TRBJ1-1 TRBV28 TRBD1 CASSGSGGWAEAFF TGTGCCAGCAGTGGATCAGGGGGCTGGGCTGAAGCTTTCTTT
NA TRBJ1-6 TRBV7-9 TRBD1 CASSLQGDRVPSLHF TGTGCCAGCAGCTTGCAAGGGGACAGGGTCCCATCCCTCCACTTT
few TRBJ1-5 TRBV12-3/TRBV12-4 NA CASSSTATNQPQHF TGTGCCAGCAGTTCCACAGCGACCAATCAGCCCCAGCATTTT
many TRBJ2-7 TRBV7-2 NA CASSLKGAHEQYF TGTGCCAGCAGCTTAAAGGGAGCCCACGAGCAGTACTTC
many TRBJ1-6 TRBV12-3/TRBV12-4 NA CASSYGSGYSPLHF TGTGCCAGCAGTTACGGAAGCGGATATTCACCCCTCCACTTT
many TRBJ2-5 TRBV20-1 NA CSGGTAGETQYF TGCAGTGGGGGGACAGCGGGAGAGACCCAGTACTTC
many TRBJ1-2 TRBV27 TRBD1 CASSLQGEAYGYTF TGTGCCAGCAGTCTTCAGGGGGAGGCCTATGGCTACACCTTC
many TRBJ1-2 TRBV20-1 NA CSAKSRAPGRYGYTF TGCAGTGCAAAAAGCCGGGCCCCCGGGCGGTATGGCTACACCTTC
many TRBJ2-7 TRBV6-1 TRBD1 CASTATGTYEQYF TGTGCCAGCACTGCGACAGGGACCTACGAGCAGTACTTC
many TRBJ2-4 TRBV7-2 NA CASSPSQGYQNIQYF TGTGCCAGCAGCCCATCCCAGGGTTATCAAAACATTCAGTACTTC
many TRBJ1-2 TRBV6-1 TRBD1 CASSRQGGDGYTF TGTGCCAGCAGTCGACAGGGCGGAGATGGCTACACCTTC
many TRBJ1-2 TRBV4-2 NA CASSQALDVSQEDGYTF TGTGCCAGCAGCCAAGCTCTTGATGTGTCACAGGAAGATGGCTACACCTTC
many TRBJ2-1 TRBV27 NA CASSPGQTYNEQFF TGTGCCAGCAGCCCAGGACAGACCTACAATGAGCAGTTCTTC